This T cell receptor beta chain was found in a study of cytomegalovirus exposure and HLA in healthy donors. Study findings and constraints: HLA alleles showed associations with fewer than 20,000 TCR beta sequences in a later analysis, at a 0.05 false discovery rate. Reportedly, HLA-A and HLA-B alleles of most subjects were accurately predicted from TCR beta. TCR beta V- and J-gene trimming was later associated with a missense DCLRE1C variant.

Notes on this clone: Antigen specificity is unknown.

A multiplex PCR was run with 60 Vbeta primers and 13 Jbeta primers. The protocol was immunoSEQ multiplex PCR, while the TCRdb copy is restricted to in-frame clones and leaves out a portion. The table has under 150,000 clones, roughly 10% seen once. This sequence was found in a male donor in good health and CMV-seronegative. Sequenced: PBMCs.

The CDR3 reads CASSIGGANNEQFF. The CDR3 nucleotides read TGTGCCAGCAGTATTGGGGGGGCCAACAATGAGCAGTTCTTC. The genes are TRBV27 and TRBJ2-1; weak D call: TRBD2 (7 bases). The germline V and J ends were trimmed by 5 bases and 5 bases, with 13 bases remaining between them. Germline lookup yields CDR1 MNHEY and CDR2 SMNVEV (reference sequence). This CDR3 spans 14 amino acids.